What follows describes a single TCR beta chain. The antigen is unknown. Within the sample, other DNA sequences also encode this same CDR3. The data were taken from a study of shared clonotypes between healthy human individuals. Whole-study results and caveats: Few donors restricted represented genetic and exposure-history diversity.

Trimming took off 7 bases at V and 0 bases at J, with 2 bases between the two ends. This CDR3 spans 11 amino acids. Germline CDR1 reads SEHNR; CDR2 reads FQNEAQ (reference sequence). Original processing methods: Junction-only sequences produced by ImmunoSEQ had no quality scores, so filtering differed. Libraries were prepared by immunoSEQ multiplex PCR; TCRdb keeps only in-frame clonotypes and omits some of them. Clonal size and the V and J genes are those of that table, whereas D and trimming came from the DNA. The sample carries about 2.4 million clones, roughly 92% recorded once. Each of the donors was a healthy adult who was HIV-negative and had not had a recent acute infection or vaccination. Every contributor of samples was a Caucasian grown-up residing in Nashville, Tennessee.

This receptor was taken from a man between 18 and 35 years old in good health. V is TRBV7-9 and J is TRBJ2-3; D not resolved. Sequences were obtained from naive CD4+ T cells sorted from blood. Subset described: CD45RA+ positively selected. CDR3 in DNA: TGTGCCAGCACCAGCACAGATACGCAGTATTTT. Encoded protein: CASTSTDTQYF.